This TCR beta chain was recorded in a study of T cell clonality in common variable immunodeficiency. Regarding the study as a whole: Common variable immunodeficiency TCR beta sequences reportedly had fewer deletions and N-nucleotide insertions. TCRbeta clonality was increased in CVID versus healthy controls. T cell subpopulation sequencing would be needed to explain CVID clonality.

This clone was seen only a few times. The antigen is not known. Read data end 3 residues before the CDR3 end; the end is taken from the germline J gene. Libraries were prepared by immunoSEQ multiplex PCR; TCRdb keeps only in-frame clonotypes and omits some of them. The repertoire has 25,000 to 35,000 clones, none seen only once; the ten largest take less than 30%. There are 14 residues in the CDR3. V trimming: 6 bases; J trimming: 5 bases; junction bases outside the gene matches: 7. The germline gives CDR1 SGHTA, CDR2 FQGNSA. Sequenced input: peripheral blood mononuclear cells. The V and J genes are TRBV7-2 and TRBJ2-1; 7 bases line up with TRBD2. The source of this sequence is a human donor with common variable immunodeficiency. CDR3 protein: CASSFTGTNNEQFF. CDR3 bases read: TGTGCCAGCAGTTTTACCGGGACTAACAATGAG.